This TCR beta chain was identified in a study of beta chain features in type 1 diabetes. Whole-study results and caveats: A possible short-template PCR bias applies equally to patients and controls.

Using CD45RO/CCR7/CD25/CD127/CD95/CD27, CD4+ naive, central memory, regulatory and stem cell-like memory cells were sorted. All of the sorted populations showed purity greater than 95%. As to this clone: Its antigen is not known.

Since all of the isolated RNA was reverse transcribed, expressed TCRB transcripts were what got sequenced. Assay: immunoSEQ multiplex PCR; the TCRdb copy retains only in-frame clones and omits some. The profile shows some 410,000 clones, roughly 11% of them singletons. Germline V gives CDR1 MDHEN, CDR2 SYDVKM. The CDR3 extends over 14 amino acids. The germline V and J ends were trimmed by 3 bases and 4 bases, with 12 bases remaining between them. The sequencing sample was made of naive CD4+ T cells from blood. The origin of this receptor is a woman aged 18-29 years in good health. The gene calls are TRBV28 and TRBJ1-2; maybe TRBD1 (5 bases). CDR3 amino acids: CASSFHRIAYGYTF. CDR3 sequence (DNA): TGTGCCAGCAGTTTCCACAGGATAGCCTATGGCTACACCTTC.